This T cell receptor beta chain was obtained from a study of blood T cell repertoires in COVID-19. This clone has more than one count but fewer than ten. Sequenced by immunoSEQ multiplex PCR; TCRdb stores in-frame clones only, minus some. The repertoire holds about 250,000 clones, with about 89% as singletons. The ends were cut back, 3 bases at V and 2 bases at J, with 14 bases in the middle. Germline assignment: CDR1 KGHSH and CDR2 LQKENI. This CDR3 comprises 16 residues. This receptor was taken from a woman under 30 who had recovered from COVID-19. Sequenced input: PBMCs or T cells enriched from blood (not recorded which). The chain combines TRBV18 with TRBJ1-5, with D perhaps TRBD1 (5 bases). The CDR3: CASSPVAGEGNQPQHF. The CDR3 bases are TGTGCCAGCTCACCTGTCGCGGGGGAGGGCAATCAGCCCCAGCATTTT.